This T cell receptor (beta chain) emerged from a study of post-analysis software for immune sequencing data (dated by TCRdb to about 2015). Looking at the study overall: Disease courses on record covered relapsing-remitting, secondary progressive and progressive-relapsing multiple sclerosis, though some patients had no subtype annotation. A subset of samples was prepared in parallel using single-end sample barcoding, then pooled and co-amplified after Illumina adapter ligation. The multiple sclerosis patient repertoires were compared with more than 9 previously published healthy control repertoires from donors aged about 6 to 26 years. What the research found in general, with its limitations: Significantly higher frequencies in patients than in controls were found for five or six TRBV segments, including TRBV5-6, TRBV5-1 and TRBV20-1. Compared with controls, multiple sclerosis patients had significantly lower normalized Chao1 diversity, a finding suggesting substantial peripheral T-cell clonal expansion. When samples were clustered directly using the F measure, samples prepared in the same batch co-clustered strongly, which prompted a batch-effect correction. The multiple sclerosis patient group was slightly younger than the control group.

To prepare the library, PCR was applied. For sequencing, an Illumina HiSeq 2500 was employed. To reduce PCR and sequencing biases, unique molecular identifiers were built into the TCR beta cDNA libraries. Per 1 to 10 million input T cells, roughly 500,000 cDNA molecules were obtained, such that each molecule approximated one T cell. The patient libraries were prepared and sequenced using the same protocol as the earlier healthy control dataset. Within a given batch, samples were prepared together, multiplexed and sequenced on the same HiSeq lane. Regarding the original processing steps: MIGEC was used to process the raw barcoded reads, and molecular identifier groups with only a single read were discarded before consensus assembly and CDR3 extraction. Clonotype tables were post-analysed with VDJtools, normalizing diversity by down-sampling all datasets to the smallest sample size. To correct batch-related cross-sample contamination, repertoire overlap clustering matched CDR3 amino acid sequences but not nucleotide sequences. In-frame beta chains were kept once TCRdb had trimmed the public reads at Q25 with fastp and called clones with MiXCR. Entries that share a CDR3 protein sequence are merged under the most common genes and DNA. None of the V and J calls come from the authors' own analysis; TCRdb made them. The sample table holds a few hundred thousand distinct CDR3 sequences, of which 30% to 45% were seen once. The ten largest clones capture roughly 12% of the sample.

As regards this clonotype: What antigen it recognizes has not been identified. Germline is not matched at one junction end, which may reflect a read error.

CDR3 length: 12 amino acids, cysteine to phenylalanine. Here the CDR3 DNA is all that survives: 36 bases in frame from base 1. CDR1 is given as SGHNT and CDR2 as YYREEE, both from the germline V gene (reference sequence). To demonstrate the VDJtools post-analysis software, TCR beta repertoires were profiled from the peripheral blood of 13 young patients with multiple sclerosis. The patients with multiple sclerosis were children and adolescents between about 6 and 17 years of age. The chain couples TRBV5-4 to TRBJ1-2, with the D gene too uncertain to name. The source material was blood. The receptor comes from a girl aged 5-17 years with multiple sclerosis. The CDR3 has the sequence CTSSGFDYGYTF. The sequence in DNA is TGTACCAGCAGCGGATTTGACTATGGCTACACCTTC.